Below, 2 T cell receptor beta chains from the same sample are listed, as sequenced in a study of T cell repertoires in cytomegalovirus infection. TCRdb re-derived calls from the reads in MiXCR, one entry per CDR3 protein. This table holds 85,000 to 130,000 distinct CDR3 sequences, roughly a quarter found once. Material: CD8+ T cells from PBMCs. The receptor set was obtained from a human donor in good health (CMV status not recorded). Some clones in this sample may be carry-over from other donors' samples.

Many counts were recorded for this clonotype. V and J are TRBV7-6 and TRBJ1-1; 7 nucleotides match TRBD1. V lost 4 bases and J lost 4; bases outside the gene matches: 6. The CDR3 sequence is 14 residues long. Germline CDR1 reads SGHVS; CDR2 reads FNYEAQ. The CDR3 sequence is CASSYLTGATEAFF. The CDR3 nucleotides read TGTGCCAGCAGCTATCTAACAGGGGCCACTGAAGCTTTCTTT.

This clonotype was seen at least ten times. V is TRBV6-1 and J is TRBJ2-7; tentatively, D is TRBD1 (6 bases). CDR3 length: 14 residues. Germline CDR1 and CDR2: MNHNS and SASEGT. V was cut by 6 bases and J by 4 bases, with 16 bases left in between. The CDR3 spells CASRGQTTLYEQYF. The CDR3 coding sequence is TGTGCCAGCAGAGGACAGACTACTCTTTACGAGCAGTACTTC.